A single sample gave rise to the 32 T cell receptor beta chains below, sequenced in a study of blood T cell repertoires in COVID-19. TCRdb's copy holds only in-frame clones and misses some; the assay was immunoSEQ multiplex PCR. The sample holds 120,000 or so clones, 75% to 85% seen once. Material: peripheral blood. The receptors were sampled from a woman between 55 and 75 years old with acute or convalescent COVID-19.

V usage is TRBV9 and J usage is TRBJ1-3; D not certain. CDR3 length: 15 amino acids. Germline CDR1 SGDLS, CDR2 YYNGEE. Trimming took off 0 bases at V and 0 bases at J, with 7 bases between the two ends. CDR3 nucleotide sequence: TGTGCCAGCAGCGTAGGGCGACTCTCTGGAAACACCATATATTTT. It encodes CASSVGRLSGNTIYF.

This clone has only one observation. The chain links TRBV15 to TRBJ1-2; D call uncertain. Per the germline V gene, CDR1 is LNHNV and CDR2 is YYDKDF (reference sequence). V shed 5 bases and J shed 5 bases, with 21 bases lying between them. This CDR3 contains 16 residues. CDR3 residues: CATSGQNGEDGYGYTF. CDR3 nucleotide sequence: TGTGCCACCAGCGGGCAAAACGGGGAGGATGGGTATGGCTACACCTTC.

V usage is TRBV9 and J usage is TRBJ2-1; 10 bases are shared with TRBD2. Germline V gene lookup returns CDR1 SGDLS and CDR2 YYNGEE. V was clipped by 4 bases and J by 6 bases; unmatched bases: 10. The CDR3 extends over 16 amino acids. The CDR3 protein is CASSFRATSGVNEQFF. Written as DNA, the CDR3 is TGTGCCAGCAGCTTTAGAGCCACTAGCGGGGTCAATGAGCAGTTCTTC.

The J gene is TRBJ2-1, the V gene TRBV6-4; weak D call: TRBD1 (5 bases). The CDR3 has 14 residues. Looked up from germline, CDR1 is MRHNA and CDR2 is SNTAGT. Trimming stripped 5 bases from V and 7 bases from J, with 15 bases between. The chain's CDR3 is CASSTYEGANEQFF. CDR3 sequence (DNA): TGTGCCAGCAGTACATACGAAGGGGCTAATGAGCAGTTCTTC.

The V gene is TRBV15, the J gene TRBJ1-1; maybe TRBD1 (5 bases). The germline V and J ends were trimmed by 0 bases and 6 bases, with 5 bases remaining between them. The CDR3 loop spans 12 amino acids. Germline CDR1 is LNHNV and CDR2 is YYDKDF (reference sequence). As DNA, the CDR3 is TGTGCCACCAGCAGAGACAGGGCTGAAGCTTTCTTT. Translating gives CATSRDRAEAFF.

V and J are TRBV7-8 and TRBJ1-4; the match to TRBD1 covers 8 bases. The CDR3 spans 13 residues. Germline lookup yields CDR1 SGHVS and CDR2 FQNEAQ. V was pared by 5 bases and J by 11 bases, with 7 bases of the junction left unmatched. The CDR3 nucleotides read TGTGCCAGCAGCCCCCGCGACAGGGGCAAACTGTTTTTT. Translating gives CASSPRDRGKLFF.

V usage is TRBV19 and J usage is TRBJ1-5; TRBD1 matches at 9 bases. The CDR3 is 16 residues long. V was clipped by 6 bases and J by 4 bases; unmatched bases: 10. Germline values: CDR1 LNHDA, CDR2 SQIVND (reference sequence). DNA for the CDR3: TGTGCCAGTAGAACTCCGGGACAGGGAGGGAATCAGCCCCAGCATTTT. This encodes CASRTPGQGGNQPQHF.

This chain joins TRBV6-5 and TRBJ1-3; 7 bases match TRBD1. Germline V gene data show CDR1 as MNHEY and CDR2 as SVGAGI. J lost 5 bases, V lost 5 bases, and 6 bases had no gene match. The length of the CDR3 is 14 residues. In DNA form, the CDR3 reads TGTGCCAGCAGTAGGGGGCAGGGACGAAACACCATATATTTT. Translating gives CASSRGQGRNTIYF.

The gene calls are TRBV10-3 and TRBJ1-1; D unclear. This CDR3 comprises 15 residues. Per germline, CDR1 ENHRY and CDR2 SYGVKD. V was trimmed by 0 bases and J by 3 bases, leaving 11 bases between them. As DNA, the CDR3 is TGTGCCATCAGTGAGTCCTCGGGGATGGACACTGAAGCTTTCTTT. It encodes CAISESSGMDTEAFF.

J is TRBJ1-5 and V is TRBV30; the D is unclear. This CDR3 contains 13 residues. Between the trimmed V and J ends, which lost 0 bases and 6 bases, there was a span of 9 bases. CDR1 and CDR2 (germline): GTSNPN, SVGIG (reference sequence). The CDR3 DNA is TGTGCCTGGAGTGTTCGTAGCGCTCAGCCCCAGCATTTT. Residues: CAWSVRSAQPQHF.

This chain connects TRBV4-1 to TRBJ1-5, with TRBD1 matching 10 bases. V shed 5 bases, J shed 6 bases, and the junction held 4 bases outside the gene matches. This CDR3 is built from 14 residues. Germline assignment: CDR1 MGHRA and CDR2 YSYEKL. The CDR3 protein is CASSIRTGGQPQHF. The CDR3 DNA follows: TGCGCCAGCAGCATCCGGACAGGGGGTCAGCCCCAGCATTTT.

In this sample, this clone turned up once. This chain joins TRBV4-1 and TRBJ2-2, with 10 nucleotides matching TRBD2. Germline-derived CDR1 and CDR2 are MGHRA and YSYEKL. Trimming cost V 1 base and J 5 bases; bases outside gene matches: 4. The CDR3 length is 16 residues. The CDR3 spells CASSQAGLAETGELFF. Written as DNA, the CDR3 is TGCGCCAGCAGCCAAGCCGGACTAGCGGAAACCGGGGAGCTGTTTTTT.

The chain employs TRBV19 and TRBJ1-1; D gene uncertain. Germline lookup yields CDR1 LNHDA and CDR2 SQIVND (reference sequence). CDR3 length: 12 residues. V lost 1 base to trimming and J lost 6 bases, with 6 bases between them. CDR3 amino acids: CASSIGGAEAFF. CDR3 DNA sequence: TGTGCCAGTAGTATAGGCGGCGCTGAAGCTTTCTTT.

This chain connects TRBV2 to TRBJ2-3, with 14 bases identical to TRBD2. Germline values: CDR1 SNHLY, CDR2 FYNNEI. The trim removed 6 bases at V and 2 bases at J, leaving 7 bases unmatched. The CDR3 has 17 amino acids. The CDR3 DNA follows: TGTGCCAGCAGCGAAACGACTAGCGGGGGGGCCACAGATACGCAGTATTTT. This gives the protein CASSETTSGGATDTQYF. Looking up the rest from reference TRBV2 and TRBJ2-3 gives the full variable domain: EPEVTQTPSHQVTQMGQEVILRCVPISNHLYFYWYRQILGQKVEFLVSFYNNEISEKSEIFDDQFSVERPDGSNFTLKIRSTKLEDSAMYFCASSETTSGGATDTQYFGPGTRLTVL.

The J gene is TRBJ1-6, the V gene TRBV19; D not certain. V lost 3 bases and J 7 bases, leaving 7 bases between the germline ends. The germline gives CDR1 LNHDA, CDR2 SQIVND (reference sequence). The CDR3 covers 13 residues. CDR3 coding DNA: TGTGCCAGTAGTATCTCGGGGAATTCACCCCTCCACTTT. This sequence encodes CASSISGNSPLHF.

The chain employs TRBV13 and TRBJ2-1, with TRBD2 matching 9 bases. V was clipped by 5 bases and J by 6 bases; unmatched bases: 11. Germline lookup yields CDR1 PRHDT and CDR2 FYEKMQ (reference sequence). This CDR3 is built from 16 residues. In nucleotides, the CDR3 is TGTGCCAGCAGCGAACCGGGACTAGCAGGGGTCAATGAGCAGTTCTTC. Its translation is CASSEPGLAGVNEQFF.

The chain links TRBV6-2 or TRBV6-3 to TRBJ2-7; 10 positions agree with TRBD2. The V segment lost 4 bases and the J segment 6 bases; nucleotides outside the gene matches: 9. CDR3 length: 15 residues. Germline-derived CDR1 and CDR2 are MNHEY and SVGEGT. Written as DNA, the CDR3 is TGTGCCAGCAGTTCAGAAGCGGGGGGGCCTGGCGAGCAGTACTTC. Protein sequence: CASSSEAGGPGEQYF.

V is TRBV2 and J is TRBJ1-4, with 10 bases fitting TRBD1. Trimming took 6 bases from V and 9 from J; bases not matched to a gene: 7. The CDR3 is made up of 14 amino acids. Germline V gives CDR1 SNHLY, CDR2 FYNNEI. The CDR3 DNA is TGTGCCAGCAGAACCGGGACAGGGGACAAAAAACTGTTTTTT. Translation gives CASRTGTGDKKLFF.

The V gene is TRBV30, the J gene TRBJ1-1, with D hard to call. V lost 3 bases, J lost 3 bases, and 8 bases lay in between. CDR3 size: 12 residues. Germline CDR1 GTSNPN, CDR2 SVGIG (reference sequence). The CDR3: CAWSRGDTEAFF. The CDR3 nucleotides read TGTGCCTGGAGCCGGGGAGACACTGAAGCTTTCTTT.

The CDR3 loop reads CASSQDTPGGYGYTF. The DNA for the CDR3 is TGCGCCAGCAGCCAAGATACACCCGGGGGCTATGGCTACACCTTC. The chain couples TRBV4-3 to TRBJ1-2; D is possibly TRBD1 (5 bases). V dropped 0 bases and J dropped 4 bases, with 12 bases sitting between them. Germline V gives CDR1 LGHNA, CDR2 YSLEER. The CDR3 totals 15 residues.

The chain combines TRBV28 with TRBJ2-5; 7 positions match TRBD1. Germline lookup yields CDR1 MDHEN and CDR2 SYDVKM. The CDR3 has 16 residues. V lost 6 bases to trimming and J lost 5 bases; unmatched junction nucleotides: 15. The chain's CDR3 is CASRRNRGSFLETQYF. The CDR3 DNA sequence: TGTGCCAGCAGACGGAACAGGGGAAGCTTTCTCGAGACCCAGTACTTC.

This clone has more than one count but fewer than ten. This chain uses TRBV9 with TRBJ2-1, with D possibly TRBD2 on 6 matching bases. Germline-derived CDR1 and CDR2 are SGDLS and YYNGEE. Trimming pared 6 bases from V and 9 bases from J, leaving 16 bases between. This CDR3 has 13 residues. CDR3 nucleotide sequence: TGTGCCAGCACCGAGGGCGGGGACGGTGAGCAGTTCTTC. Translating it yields CASTEGGDGEQFF.

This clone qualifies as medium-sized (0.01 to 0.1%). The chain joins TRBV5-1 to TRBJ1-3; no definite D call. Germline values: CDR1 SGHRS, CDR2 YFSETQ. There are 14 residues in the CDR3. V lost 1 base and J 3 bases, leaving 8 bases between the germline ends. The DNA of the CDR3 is TGCGCCAGCAGCTTGTCCGGGGTTGGAAACACCATATATTTT. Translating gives CASSLSGVGNTIYF. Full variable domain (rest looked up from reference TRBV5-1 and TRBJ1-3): KAGVTQTPRYLIKTRGQQVTLSCSPISGHRSVSWYQQTPGQGLQFLFEYFSETQRNKGNFPGRFSGRQFSNSRSEMNVSTLELGDSALYLCASSLSGVGNTIYFGEGSWLTVV.

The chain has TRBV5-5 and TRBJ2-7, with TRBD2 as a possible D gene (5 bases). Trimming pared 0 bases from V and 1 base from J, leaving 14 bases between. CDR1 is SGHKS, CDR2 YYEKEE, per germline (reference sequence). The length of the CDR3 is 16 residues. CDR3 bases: TGTGCCAGCAGCTTGGAGTCCCCGGTAGCGTCCTACGAGCAGTACTTC. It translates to CASSLESPVASYEQYF.

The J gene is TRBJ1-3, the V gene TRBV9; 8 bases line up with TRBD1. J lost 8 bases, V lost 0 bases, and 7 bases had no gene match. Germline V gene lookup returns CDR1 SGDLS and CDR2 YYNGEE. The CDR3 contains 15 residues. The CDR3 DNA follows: TGTGCCAGCAGCGTAGGGGACAGGATCGGCTACACCATATATTTT. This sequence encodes CASSVGDRIGYTIYF.

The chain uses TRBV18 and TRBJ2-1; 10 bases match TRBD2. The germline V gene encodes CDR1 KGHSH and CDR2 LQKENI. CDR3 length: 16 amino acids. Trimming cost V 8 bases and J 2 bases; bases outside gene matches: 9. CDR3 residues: CASLGGLAAPYNEQFF. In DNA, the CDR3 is TGTGCCAGCCTCGGAGGACTAGCGGCCCCCTACAATGAGCAGTTCTTC.

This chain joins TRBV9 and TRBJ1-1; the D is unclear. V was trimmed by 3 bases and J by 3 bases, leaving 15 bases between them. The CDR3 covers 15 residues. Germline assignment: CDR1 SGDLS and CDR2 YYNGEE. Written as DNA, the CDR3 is TGTGCCAGCAGCGGCGCGGCGGGTCAGGACACTGAAGCTTTCTTT. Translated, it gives CASSGAAGQDTEAFF.

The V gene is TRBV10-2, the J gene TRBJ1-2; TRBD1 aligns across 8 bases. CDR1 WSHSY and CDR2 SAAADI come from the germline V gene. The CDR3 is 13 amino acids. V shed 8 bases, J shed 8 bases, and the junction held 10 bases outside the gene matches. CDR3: CASRDLTGDGYTF. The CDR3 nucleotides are TGCGCCAGCCGAGACCTGACAGGGGACGGCTACACCTTC.

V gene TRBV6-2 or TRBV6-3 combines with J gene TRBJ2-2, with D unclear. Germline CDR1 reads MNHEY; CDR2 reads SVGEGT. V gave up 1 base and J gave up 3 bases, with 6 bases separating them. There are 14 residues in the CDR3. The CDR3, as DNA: TGTGCCAGCAGTTACTTATTAGACACCGGGGAGCTGTTTTTT. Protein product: CASSYLLDTGELFF.

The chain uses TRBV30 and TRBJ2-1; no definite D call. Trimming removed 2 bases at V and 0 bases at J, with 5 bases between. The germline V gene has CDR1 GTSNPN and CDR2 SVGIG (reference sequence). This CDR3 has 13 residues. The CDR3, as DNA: TGTGCCTGGAGTCAGGACTCCTACAATGAGCAGTTCTTC. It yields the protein CAWSQDSYNEQFF.

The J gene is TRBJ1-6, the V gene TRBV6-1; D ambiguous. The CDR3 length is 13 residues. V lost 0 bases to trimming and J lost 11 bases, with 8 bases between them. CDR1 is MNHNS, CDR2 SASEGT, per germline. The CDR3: CASSEALAAPLHF. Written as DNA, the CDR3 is TGTGCCAGCAGTGAAGCGCTAGCGGCACCCCTCCACTTT.

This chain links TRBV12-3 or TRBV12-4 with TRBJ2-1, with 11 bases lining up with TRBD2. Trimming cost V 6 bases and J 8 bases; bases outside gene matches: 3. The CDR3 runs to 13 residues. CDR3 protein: CASRISGGDEQFF. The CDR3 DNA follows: TGTGCCAGCAGGATTAGCGGGGGGGATGAGCAGTTCTTC.